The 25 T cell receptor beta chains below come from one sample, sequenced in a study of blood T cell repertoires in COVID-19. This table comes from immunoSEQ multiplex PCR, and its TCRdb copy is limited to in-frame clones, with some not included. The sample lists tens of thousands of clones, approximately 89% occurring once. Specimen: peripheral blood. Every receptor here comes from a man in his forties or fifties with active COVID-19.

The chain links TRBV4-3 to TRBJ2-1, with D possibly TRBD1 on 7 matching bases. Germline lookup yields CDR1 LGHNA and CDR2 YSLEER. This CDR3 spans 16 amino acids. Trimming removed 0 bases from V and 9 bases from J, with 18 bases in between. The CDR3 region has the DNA TGCGCCAGCAGCCAAGATAGGAGGGGGCGGAATTGTGAGCAGTTCTTC. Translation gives CASSQDRRGRNCEQFF.

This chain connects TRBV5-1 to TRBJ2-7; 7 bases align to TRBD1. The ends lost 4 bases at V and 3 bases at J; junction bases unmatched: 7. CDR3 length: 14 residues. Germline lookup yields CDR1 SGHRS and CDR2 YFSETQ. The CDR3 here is CASSRGTELYEQYF. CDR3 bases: TGCGCCAGCAGCCGTGGGACAGAACTCTACGAGCAGTACTTC.

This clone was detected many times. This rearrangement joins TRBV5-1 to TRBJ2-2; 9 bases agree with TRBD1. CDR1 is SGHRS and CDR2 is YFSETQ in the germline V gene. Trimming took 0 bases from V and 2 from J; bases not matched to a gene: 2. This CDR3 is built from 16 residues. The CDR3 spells CASSLGGQGNTGELFF. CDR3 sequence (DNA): TGCGCCAGCAGCTTGGGGGGACAGGGCAACACCGGGGAGCTGTTTTTT.

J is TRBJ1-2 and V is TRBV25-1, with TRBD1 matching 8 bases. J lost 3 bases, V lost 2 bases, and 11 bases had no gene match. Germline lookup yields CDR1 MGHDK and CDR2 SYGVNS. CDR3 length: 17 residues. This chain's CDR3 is CASSEPRGRGRDYGYTF. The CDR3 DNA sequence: TGTGCCAGCAGTGAACCCAGGGGGCGAGGTCGGGACTATGGCTACACCTTC.

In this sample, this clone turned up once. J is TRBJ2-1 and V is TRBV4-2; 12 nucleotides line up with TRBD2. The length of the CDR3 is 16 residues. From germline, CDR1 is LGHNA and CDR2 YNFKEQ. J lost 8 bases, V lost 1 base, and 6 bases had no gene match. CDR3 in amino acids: CASSQVLAGGIHEQFF. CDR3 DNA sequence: TGTGCCAGCAGCCAAGTCCTAGCGGGAGGGATACATGAGCAGTTCTTC.

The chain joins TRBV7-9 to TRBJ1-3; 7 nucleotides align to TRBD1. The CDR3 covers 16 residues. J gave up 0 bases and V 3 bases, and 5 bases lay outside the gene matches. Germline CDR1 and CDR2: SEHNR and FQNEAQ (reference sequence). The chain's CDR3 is CASSLGQPHSGNTIYF. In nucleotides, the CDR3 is TGTGCCAGCAGCTTGGGACAGCCCCACTCTGGAAACACCATATATTTT.

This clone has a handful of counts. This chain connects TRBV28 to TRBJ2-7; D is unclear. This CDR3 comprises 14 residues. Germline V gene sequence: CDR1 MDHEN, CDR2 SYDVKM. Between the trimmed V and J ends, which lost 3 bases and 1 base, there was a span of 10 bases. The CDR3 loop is CASSFPPRSYEQYF. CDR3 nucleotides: TGTGCCAGCAGTTTTCCGCCCAGATCCTACGAGCAGTACTTC.

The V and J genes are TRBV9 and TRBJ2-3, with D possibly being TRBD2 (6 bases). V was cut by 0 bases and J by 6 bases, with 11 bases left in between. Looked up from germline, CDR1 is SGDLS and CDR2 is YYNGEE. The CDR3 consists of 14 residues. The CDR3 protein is CASSVDGRGDTQYF. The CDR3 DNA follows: TGTGCCAGCAGCGTAGACGGGAGAGGTGATACGCAGTATTTT.

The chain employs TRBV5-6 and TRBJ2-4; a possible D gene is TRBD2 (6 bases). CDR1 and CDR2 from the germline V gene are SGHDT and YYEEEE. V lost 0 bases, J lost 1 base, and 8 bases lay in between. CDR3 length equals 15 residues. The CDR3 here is CASSLGLAAKNIQYF. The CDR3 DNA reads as TGTGCCAGCAGCTTGGGCCTAGCGGCCAAAAACATTCAGTACTTC.

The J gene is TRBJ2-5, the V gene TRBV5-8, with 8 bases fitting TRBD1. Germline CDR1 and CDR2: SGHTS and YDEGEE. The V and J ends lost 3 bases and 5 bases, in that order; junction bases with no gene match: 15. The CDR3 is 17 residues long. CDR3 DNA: TGTGCCAGCAGCTCCCAATCGGGCAGGGGGCTTGCGGAGACCCAGTACTTC. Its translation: CASSSQSGRGLAETQYF.

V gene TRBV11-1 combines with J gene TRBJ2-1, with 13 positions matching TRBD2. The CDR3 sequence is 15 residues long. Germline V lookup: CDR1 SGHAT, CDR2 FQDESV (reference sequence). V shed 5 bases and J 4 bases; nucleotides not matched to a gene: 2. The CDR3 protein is CASSGLAGVYNEQFF. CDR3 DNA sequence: TGTGCCAGCAGCGGACTAGCGGGAGTTTACAATGAGCAGTTCTTC.

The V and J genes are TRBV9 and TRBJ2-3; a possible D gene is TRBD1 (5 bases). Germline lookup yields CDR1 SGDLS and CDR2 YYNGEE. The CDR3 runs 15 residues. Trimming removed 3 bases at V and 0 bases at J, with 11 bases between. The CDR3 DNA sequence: TGTGCCAGCAGCGCCGGACACCTTAGCACAGATACGCAGTATTTT. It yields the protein CASSAGHLSTDTQYF.

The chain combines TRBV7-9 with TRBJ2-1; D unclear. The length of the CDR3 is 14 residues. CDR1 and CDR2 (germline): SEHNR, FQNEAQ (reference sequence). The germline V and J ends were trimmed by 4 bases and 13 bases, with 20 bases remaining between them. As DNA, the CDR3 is TGTGCCAGCAGCTCCCAGTGGGCATTCTCAACCCAGTTCTTC. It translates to CASSSQWAFSTQFF.

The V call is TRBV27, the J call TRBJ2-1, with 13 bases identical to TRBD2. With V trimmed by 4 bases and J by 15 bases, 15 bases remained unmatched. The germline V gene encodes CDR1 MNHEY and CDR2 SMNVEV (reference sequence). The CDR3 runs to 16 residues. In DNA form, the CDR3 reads TGTGCCAGCAGTTCCGGACTAGCGGGGGTTTACAATGAGTGGTTCTTC. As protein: CASSSGLAGVYNEWFF.

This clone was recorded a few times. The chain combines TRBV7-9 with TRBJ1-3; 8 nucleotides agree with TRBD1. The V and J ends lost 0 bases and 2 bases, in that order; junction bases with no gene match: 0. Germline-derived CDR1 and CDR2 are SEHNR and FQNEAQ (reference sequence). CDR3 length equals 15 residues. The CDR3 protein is CASSLAQGAGNTIYF. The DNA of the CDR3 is TGTGCCAGCAGCTTAGCACAGGGGGCTGGAAACACCATATATTTT. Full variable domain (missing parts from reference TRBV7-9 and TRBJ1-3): DTGVSQNPRHKITKRGQNVTFRCDPISEHNRLYWYRQTLGQGPEFLTYFQNEAQLEKSRLLSDRFSAERPKGSFSTLEIQRTEQGDSAMYLCASSLAQGAGNTIYFGEGSWLTVV.

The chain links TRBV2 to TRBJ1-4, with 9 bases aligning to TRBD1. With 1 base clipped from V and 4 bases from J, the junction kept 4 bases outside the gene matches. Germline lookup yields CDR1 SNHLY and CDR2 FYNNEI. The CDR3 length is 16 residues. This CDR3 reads CASSEGQGVVNEKLFF. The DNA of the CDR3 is TGTGCCAGCAGTGAAGGACAGGGGGTAGTTAATGAAAAACTGTTTTTT.

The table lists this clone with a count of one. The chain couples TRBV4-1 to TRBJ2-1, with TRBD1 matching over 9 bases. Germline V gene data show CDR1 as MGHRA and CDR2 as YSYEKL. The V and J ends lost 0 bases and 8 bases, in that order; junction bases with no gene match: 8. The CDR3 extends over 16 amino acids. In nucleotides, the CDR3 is TGCGCCAGCAGCCAAGAGGGGACAGGGAGTGGCGATGAGCAGTTCTTC. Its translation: CASSQEGTGSGDEQFF.

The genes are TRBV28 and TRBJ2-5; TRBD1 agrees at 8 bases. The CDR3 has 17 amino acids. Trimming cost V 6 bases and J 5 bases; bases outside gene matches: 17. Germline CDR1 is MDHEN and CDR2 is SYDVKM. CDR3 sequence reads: CASRSQGATGRLETQYF. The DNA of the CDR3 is TGTGCCAGCAGGAGTCAGGGGGCGACCGGACGTTTGGAGACCCAGTACTTC.

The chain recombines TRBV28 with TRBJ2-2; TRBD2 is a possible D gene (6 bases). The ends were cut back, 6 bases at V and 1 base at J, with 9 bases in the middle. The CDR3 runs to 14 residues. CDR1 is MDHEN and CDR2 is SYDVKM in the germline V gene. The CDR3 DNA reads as TGTGCCAGCAGATTTAGCGGGAACACCGGGGAGCTGTTTTTT. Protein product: CASRFSGNTGELFF.

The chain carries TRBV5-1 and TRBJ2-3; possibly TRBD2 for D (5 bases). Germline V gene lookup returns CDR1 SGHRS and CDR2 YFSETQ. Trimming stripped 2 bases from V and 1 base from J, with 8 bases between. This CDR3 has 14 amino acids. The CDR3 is CASSFRGRTDTQYF. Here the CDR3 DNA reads TGCGCCAGCAGCTTCCGGGGTCGCACAGATACGCAGTATTTT.

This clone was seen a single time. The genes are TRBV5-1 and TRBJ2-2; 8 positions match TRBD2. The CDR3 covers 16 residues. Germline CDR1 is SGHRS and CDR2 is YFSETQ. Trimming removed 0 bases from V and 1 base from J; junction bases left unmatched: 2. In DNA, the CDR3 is TGCGCCAGCAGCTTGGGACTAGCGCGGAACACCGGGGAGCTGTTTTTT. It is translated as CASSLGLARNTGELFF.

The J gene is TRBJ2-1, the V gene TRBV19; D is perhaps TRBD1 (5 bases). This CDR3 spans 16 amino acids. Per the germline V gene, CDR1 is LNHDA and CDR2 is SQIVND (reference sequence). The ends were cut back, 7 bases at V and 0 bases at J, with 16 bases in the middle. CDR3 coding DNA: TGTGCCAGTATGGGTCTAGGGGCCAGCTCCTACAATGAGCAGTTCTTC. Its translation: CASMGLGASSYNEQFF.

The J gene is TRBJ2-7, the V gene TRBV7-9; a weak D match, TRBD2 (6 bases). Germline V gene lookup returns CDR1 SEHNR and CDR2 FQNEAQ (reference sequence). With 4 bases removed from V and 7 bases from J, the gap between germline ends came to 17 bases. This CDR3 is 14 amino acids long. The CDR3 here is CASSWEVGGGEQYF. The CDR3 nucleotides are TGTGCCAGCAGCTGGGAGGTGGGAGGAGGAGAGCAGTACTTC. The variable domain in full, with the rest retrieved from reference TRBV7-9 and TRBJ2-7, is DTGVSQNPRHKITKRGQNVTFRCDPISEHNRLYWYRQTLGQGPEFLTYFQNEAQLEKSRLLSDRFSAERPKGSFSTLEIQRTEQGDSAMYLCASSWEVGGGEQYFGPGTRLTVT.

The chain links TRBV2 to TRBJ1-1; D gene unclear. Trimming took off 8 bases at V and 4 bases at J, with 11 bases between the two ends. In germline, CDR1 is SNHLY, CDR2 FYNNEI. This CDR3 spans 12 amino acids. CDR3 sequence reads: CASVEGITEAFF. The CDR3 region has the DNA TGTGCCAGCGTCGAGGGAATCACTGAAGCTTTCTTT.

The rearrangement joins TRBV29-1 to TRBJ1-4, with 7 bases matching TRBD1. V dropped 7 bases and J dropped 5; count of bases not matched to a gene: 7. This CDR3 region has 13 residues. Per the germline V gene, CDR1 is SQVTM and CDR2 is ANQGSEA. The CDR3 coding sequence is TGCAGCGCCGGACAGGCAAGGAATGAAAAACTGTTTTTT. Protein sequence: CSAGQARNEKLFF.